The 11 T cell receptor beta chains listed next were all sequenced from one sample in a study of shared clonotypes between healthy human individuals. The assay was immunoSEQ multiplex PCR, and TCRdb's table has in-frame clones only and misses some. The sample contains hundreds of thousands of clones, about 96% of which appear only once. The sequenced material came from memory CD8+ T cells sorted from blood. Described subset: CD45RO+ cells pooled with CCR7-negative TemRA cells. Source of these receptors: a young man in good health.

J is TRBJ2-1 and V is TRBV30; no reliable D call. Trimming pared 4 bases from V and 1 base from J, leaving 11 bases between. There are 14 residues in the CDR3. The V gene's germline CDR1 is GTSNPN and CDR2 SVGIG (reference sequence). CDR3 amino acids: CAWNPGDSYNEQFF. CDR3 in DNA: TGTGCCTGGAATCCAGGTGATTCCTACAATGAGCAGTTCTTC.

The V call is TRBV28, the J call TRBJ2-7; 7 bases fit TRBD2. From germline, CDR1 is MDHEN and CDR2 SYDVKM. The V gene end was trimmed by 7 bases and the J gene end by 1 base; junction bases not matched to a gene: 4. The CDR3 sequence is 13 residues long. The CDR3 bases are TGTGCCAGCACGGGACTAAAGTCCTACGAGCAGTACTTC. It encodes CASTGLKSYEQYF.

This chain links TRBV15 with TRBJ2-4, with a possible D match to TRBD1 (5 bases). Per germline, CDR1 LNHNV and CDR2 YYDKDF (reference sequence). Trimming took 0 bases from V and 0 from J, leaving 12 bases between them. The length of the CDR3 is 17 residues. The CDR3 DNA reads TGTGCCACCAGCAGAGATGCGGACACCTTAGCCAAAAACATTCAGTACTTC. It encodes CATSRDADTLAKNIQYF.

This clone was counted only a few times. The chain uses TRBV4-2 and TRBJ2-7; 12 bases align to TRBD2. CDR3 length: 14 residues. The junction had 2 bases not matched to a gene; V was cut back by 4 bases and J by 4 bases. Germline-derived CDR1 and CDR2 are LGHNA and YNFKEQ. The CDR3 sequence: CASSPSGGEYEQYF. The DNA for the CDR3 is TGTGCCAGCAGCCCTAGCGGGGGGGAGTACGAGCAGTACTTC.

This rearrangement joins TRBV13 to TRBJ2-3; D is ambiguous. Looked up from germline, CDR1 is PRHDT and CDR2 is FYEKMQ (reference sequence). There are 12 residues in the CDR3. The V end lost 5 bases, the J end lost 3 bases, and 6 bases lay between the germline ends. This CDR3 is CASSPRTDTQYF. The CDR3 coding sequence is TGTGCCAGCAGCCCACGGACAGATACGCAGTATTTT.

The chain employs TRBV5-4 and TRBJ1-3; perhaps TRBD1 as D (6 bases). Germline-derived CDR1 and CDR2 are SGHNT and YYREEE (reference sequence). The CDR3 is 15 amino acids. V was trimmed by 0 bases and J by 3 bases, leaving 10 bases between them. CDR3 DNA sequence: TGTGCCAGCAGCTTGGCCGGGACACTTGGAAACACCATATATTTT. It specifies CASSLAGTLGNTIYF.

The CDR3 loop is CASSLGPTYEQYF. CDR3 nucleotide sequence: TGTGCCAGTTCTTTGGGGCCTACCTACGAGCAGTACTTC. V usage is TRBV19 and J usage is TRBJ2-7; possibly TRBD1 for D (5 bases). The CDR3 is made up of 13 amino acids. Trimming removed 8 bases from V and 2 bases from J, with 13 bases in between. Germline V gene data show CDR1 as LNHDA and CDR2 as SQIVND (reference sequence). Full variable domain (remainder filled in from reference TRBV19 and TRBJ2-7): DGGITQSPKYLFRKEGQNVTLSCEQNLNHDAMYWYRQDPGQGLRLIYYSQIVNDFQKGDIAEGYSVSREKKESFPLTVTSAQKNPTAFYLCASSLGPTYEQYFGPGTRLTVT.

V and J are TRBV4-1 and TRBJ2-2; the D gene could be TRBD1 or TRBD2 (5 bases each). V was shortened by 1 base and J by 3 bases, with 6 bases between the two germline ends. Germline lookup yields CDR1 MGHRA and CDR2 YSYEKL. The CDR3 has 14 residues. The CDR3 loop is CASSQGGDTGELFF. The CDR3 nucleotides are TGCGCCAGCAGCCAAGGAGGGGACACCGGGGAGCTGTTTTTT.

Remarks on this clone: At the DNA level, this CDR3 is encoded by other sequences in the same sample as well. CDR3 DNA: TGTGCCAGCAGTTGGGGCACTGAAGCTTTCTTT. It codes for CASSWGTEAFF. The rearrangement joins TRBV27 to TRBJ1-1; D not certain. CDR1 and CDR2 from the germline V gene are MNHEY and SMNVEV (reference sequence). Trimming pared 4 bases from V and 4 bases from J, leaving 4 bases between. The CDR3 extends over 11 amino acids.

This clone has a single count. V usage is TRBV19 and J usage is TRBJ2-3; 7 bases align to TRBD1. Germline CDR1 LNHDA, CDR2 SQIVND (reference sequence). After removal of 5 bases from V and 0 bases from J, the junction contained 5 bases not matched to a gene. The CDR3 consists of 15 residues. For the CDR3, the DNA is TGTGCCAGTAGTCCCTCGACAGGGAGCACAGATACGCAGTATTTT. Its protein product is CASSPSTGSTDTQYF. The full variable domain, in which reference TRBV19 and TRBJ2-3 provide the parts outside the CDR3, is DGGITQSPKYLFRKEGQNVTLSCEQNLNHDAMYWYRQDPGQGLRLIYYSQIVNDFQKGDIAEGYSVSREKKESFPLTVTSAQKNPTAFYLCASSPSTGSTDTQYFGPGTRLTVL.

The chain's CDR3 is CASSQVAGVYNEQFF. DNA of the CDR3: TGTGCCAGCAGCCAAGTAGCGGGAGTGTACAATGAGCAGTTCTTC. The V gene is TRBV7-3, the J gene TRBJ2-1, with TRBD2 matching 9 bases. The CDR3 extends over 15 amino acids. V trimming: 5 bases; J trimming: 4 bases; junction bases outside the gene matches: 6. CDR1 is SGHTA, CDR2 FQGTGA, per germline.